Reported below is one T cell receptor beta chain. Germline loops: CDR1 LNHNV, CDR2 YYDKDF (reference sequence). V lost 5 bases, J lost 3 bases, and 6 bases stayed unmatched. The CDR3 covers 15 residues. This entry comes from a study of beta chain features in type 1 diabetes. Of the isolated RNA, all was reverse transcribed, and so the sequenced material was expressed TCRB transcripts. Stem cell-like memory T cell samples yielded 980,000 or so reads on average. Profiled with immunoSEQ multiplex PCR; TCRdb holds only in-frame clones, not every one. The table records about 42,000 clones, 50% of them present only once.

The chain uses TRBV15 and TRBJ2-1, with 8 bases fitting TRBD2. This clonotype was sampled from a woman between 25 and 40 years old in good health. Sample: stem cell memory CD4+ T cells from blood. The CDR3 loop is CATSRGSGSYNEQFF. Here the CDR3 DNA reads TGTGCCACCAGCCGAGGGAGCGGGAGCTACAATGAGCAGTTCTTC.